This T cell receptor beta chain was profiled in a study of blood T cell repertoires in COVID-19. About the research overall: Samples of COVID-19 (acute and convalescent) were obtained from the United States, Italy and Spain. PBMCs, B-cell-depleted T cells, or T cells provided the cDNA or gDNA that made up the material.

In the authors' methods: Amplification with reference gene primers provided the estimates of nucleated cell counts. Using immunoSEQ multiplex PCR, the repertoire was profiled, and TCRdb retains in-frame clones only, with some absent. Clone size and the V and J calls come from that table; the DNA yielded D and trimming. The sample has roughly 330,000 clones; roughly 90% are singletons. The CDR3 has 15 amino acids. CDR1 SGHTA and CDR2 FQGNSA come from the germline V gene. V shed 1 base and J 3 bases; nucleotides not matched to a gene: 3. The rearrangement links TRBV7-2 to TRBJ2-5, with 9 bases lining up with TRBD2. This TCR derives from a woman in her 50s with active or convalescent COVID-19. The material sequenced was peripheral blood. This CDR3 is CASSLGASGKETQYF. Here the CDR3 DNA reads TGTGCCAGCAGCTTAGGAGCTAGCGGGAAAGAGACCCAGTACTTC.